These 7 T cell receptor beta chains were all obtained from the same sample, sequenced in a study of shared clonotypes between healthy human individuals. Here immunoSEQ multiplex PCR was the method, and the copy in TCRdb shows in-frame clones only, minus some. Of about 1.5 million clones in the sample, 98% were seen once. The sequenced sample was naive CD4+ T cells sorted from blood. Subset described: CD45RA+ positively selected. The source is a man aged 25-45 years in good health.

V gene TRBV11-2 combines with J gene TRBJ2-1; TRBD2 aligns across 11 bases. Germline V lookup: CDR1 SGHAT, CDR2 FQNNGV. V shed 2 bases and J 9 bases; nucleotides not matched to a gene: 9. The CDR3 is 16 residues long. The CDR3 protein is CASSLLLAGGWGEQFF. The CDR3 DNA is TGTGCCAGCAGCTTACTCCTAGCGGGAGGTTGGGGTGAGCAGTTCTTC.

As regards this clone: The sample holds other DNA sequences that translate to the same CDR3. The V call is TRBV28, the J call TRBJ2-1; D remains unclear. This CDR3 is built from 12 residues. Trimming shortened V by 5 bases and J by 4 bases, and 6 bases separated the two germline ends. Germline-derived CDR1 and CDR2 are MDHEN and SYDVKM. DNA of the CDR3: TGTGCCAGCAGTCTACTATACAATGAGCAGTTCTTC. It codes for CASSLLYNEQFF.

This chain connects TRBV6-5 to TRBJ1-1; D is uncertain. The V gene lost 0 bases and the J gene lost 8 bases, with 16 bases spanning the gap. The germline V gene has CDR1 MNHEY and CDR2 SVGAGI. The CDR3 totals 15 residues. CDR3 in DNA: TGTGCCAGCAGTTACTCGACGTCCCTAGGGCAGGAAGCTTTCTTT. Translation: CASSYSTSLGQEAFF.

A word on this clone: Other DNA sequences from this sample encode an identical CDR3 as well. The chain links TRBV7-9 to TRBJ2-1; no clear D. This CDR3 has 14 amino acids. The V end lost 1 base, the J end lost 8 bases, and 12 bases lay between the germline ends. The germline CDR1 and CDR2 sequences are SEHNR and FQNEAQ (reference sequence). The CDR3 nucleotides are TGTGCCAGCAGCTTAGTCGGGCCTGGGGATGAGCAGTTCTTC. Translation: CASSLVGPGDEQFF.

This chain uses TRBV30 with TRBJ2-7; 7 nucleotides align to TRBD2. Germline V lookup: CDR1 GTSNPN, CDR2 SVGIG (reference sequence). This CDR3 has 14 residues. The J segment lost 5 bases and the V segment lost 4 bases, leaving 11 bases of the junction unmatched. For the CDR3, the DNA is TGTGCCTGGAAGATAGCGGGCGGTTTACACGAGCAGTACTTC. Its protein product is CAWKIAGGLHEQYF. The full variable domain, completed using reference TRBV30 and TRBJ2-7, is SQTIHQWPATLVQPVGSPLSLECTVEGTSNPNLYWYRQAAGRGLQLLFYSVGIGQISSEVPQNLSASRPQDRQFILSSKKLLLSDSGFYLCAWKIAGGLHEQYFGPGTRLTVT.

The chain combines TRBV7-3 with TRBJ2-1; D is ambiguous. Trimming left V 5 bases short and J 4 bases short, with 15 bases between. In germline, CDR1 is SGHTA, CDR2 FQGTGA. The CDR3 is 15 amino acids. CDR3 sequence reads: CASSPRTGPYNEQFF. DNA of the CDR3: TGTGCCAGCAGCCCCCGGACGGGCCCTTACAATGAGCAGTTCTTC.

The chain has TRBV7-2 and TRBJ2-1, with 9 nucleotides matching TRBD2. The CDR3 length is 15 residues. Trimming removed 3 bases from V and 7 bases from J; junction bases left unmatched: 7. In germline, CDR1 is SGHTA, CDR2 FQGNSA. CDR3 sequence reads: CASSLAGGLWNEQFF. DNA of the CDR3: TGTGCCAGCAGCTTGGCGGGAGGGCTTTGGAATGAGCAGTTCTTC.